Each of the 28 T cell receptor beta chains below was sequenced from the same sample in a study of T-cell memory formation after mild COVID-19. TCRdb reanalysed the 5' RACE reads using MiXCR and keeps one entry per CDR3 protein. The sample has 350,000 to 500,000 distinct CDR3 sequences, under 25% seen once. The sequenced sample consisted of PBMCs or a T cell subset sorted from them (not recorded which). These receptors were taken from an adult woman who had mild COVID-19 (a few samples of this study predate the infection). Cell type and time point are not known.

This clonotype was picked up a small number of times. This chain links TRBV30 with TRBJ2-5; D is undetermined. The CDR3 has 18 residues. In germline, CDR1 is GTSNPN, CDR2 SVGIG (reference sequence). The V and J ends lost 1 base and 0 bases respectively, with 21 bases between them. CDR3 residues: CAWSGRSPRAGNQETQYF. The CDR3 nucleotides are TGTGCCTGGAGTGGTAGGTCCCCAAGGGCAGGCAACCAAGAGACCCAGTACTTC. Drawing the rest from reference TRBV30 and TRBJ2-5, the complete variable domain is SQTIHQWPATLVQPVGSPLSLECTVEGTSNPNLYWYRQAAGRGLQLLFYSVGIGQISSEVPQNLSASRPQDRQFILSSKKLLLSDSGFYLCAWSGRSPRAGNQETQYFGPGTRLLVL.

This clonotype was observed a few times. The rearrangement links TRBV24-1 to TRBJ2-5, with 7 bases fitting TRBD1. V shed 9 bases and J 1 base; nucleotides not matched to a gene: 7. CDR1 is KGHDR, CDR2 SFDVKD, per germline. The CDR3 has 14 residues. CDR3: CATSMTGTQETQYF. DNA of the CDR3: TGTGCCACCTCGATGACAGGGACCCAAGAGACCCAGTACTTC.

This clonotype came up a few times. V is TRBV12-3 or TRBV12-4 and J is TRBJ1-5; 9 bases are a match to TRBD1. With V trimmed by 5 bases and J by 9 bases, 14 bases remained unmatched. The CDR3 is made up of 16 amino acids. CDR3 nucleotides: TGTGCCAGCAGTGCCCCCCTGGGACAGGGAATAATGCCCCAGCATTTT. Protein product: CASSAPLGQGIMPQHF.

This clonotype was counted only a few times. The gene calls are TRBV12-3 or TRBV12-4 and TRBJ2-7, with 12 bases fitting TRBD1. The CDR3 loop spans 17 amino acids. Germline trimming cut 3 bases from V and 4 bases from J; bases unmatched to any gene: 10. The CDR3 spells CASSFVYRDRGQYEQYF. CDR3 DNA sequence: TGTGCCAGCAGTTTCGTCTACCGGGACAGGGGGCAATACGAGCAGTACTTC.

The gene calls are TRBV20-1 and TRBJ2-3; D not resolved. The CDR3 has 16 amino acids. Trimming took off 6 bases at V and 2 bases at J, with 21 bases between the two ends. The germline V gene has CDR1 DFQATT and CDR2 SNEGSKA (reference sequence). The CDR3 spells CSARPAHSPYTDTQYF. In DNA, the CDR3 is TGCAGTGCCCGCCCAGCCCACTCCCCCTACACAGATACGCAGTATTTT.

CDR3 amino acids: CSARDLLGDGGDTQYF. The CDR3 nucleotides read TGCAGTGCTAGAGATCTTTTGGGGGACGGGGGAGATACGCAGTATTTT. The rearrangement links TRBV20-1 to TRBJ2-3, with D perhaps TRBD2 (6 bases). This CDR3 has 16 amino acids. Germline CDR1 reads DFQATT; CDR2 reads SNEGSKA (reference sequence). V gave up 0 bases and J gave up 5 bases, with 18 bases separating them.

The J gene is TRBJ2-7, the V gene TRBV9; 8 positions match TRBD2. The germline CDR1 and CDR2 sequences are SGDLS and YYNGEE. V lost 4 bases and J lost 0; bases outside the gene matches: 6. The CDR3 has 15 amino acids. The CDR3 loop reads CASSTDLAGSYEQYF. The CDR3 DNA reads TGTGCCAGCAGCACAGACCTAGCGGGCTCCTACGAGCAGTACTTC.

The V and J genes are TRBV24-1 and TRBJ2-2, with D maybe TRBD2 (8 bases). The CDR3 totals 16 residues. Looked up from germline, CDR1 is KGHDR and CDR2 is SFDVKD. V was trimmed by 5 bases and J by 3 bases, leaving 15 bases between them. The DNA of the CDR3 is TGTGCCACCAGTGCCCCGGGAGGGGGCCACACCGGGGAGCTGTTTTTT. It translates to CATSAPGGGHTGELFF.

The J gene is TRBJ2-6, the V gene TRBV5-1; D gene uncertain. The germline V gene has CDR1 SGHRS and CDR2 YFSETQ. V was trimmed by 0 bases and J by 0 bases, leaving 7 bases between them. This CDR3 contains 16 residues. CDR3 bases: TGCGCCAGCAGCTTGGATTGGAGCTCTGGGGCCAACGTCCTGACTTTC. Protein sequence: CASSLDWSSGANVLTF.

This clonotype was seen a handful of times. The chain joins TRBV7-9 to TRBJ2-7; unclear D gene. The V gene's germline CDR1 is SEHNR and CDR2 FQNEAQ (reference sequence). The CDR3 runs 13 residues. The germline V and J ends were trimmed by 1 base and 7 bases, with 11 bases remaining between them. CDR3 bases: TGTGCCAGCAGCTTAGGTCCCGTGGGAGAGCAGTACTTC. Its translation: CASSLGPVGEQYF. The full variable domain, in which reference TRBV7-9 and TRBJ2-7 provide the parts outside the CDR3, is DTGVSQNPRHKITKRGQNVTFRCDPISEHNRLYWYRQTLGQGPEFLTYFQNEAQLEKSRLLSDRFSAERPKGSFSTLEIQRTEQGDSAMYLCASSLGPVGEQYFGPGTRLTVT.

This clonotype came up a few times. The chain joins TRBV20-1 to TRBJ2-5, with D possibly being TRBD2 (6 bases). There are 12 residues in the CDR3. Germline V gene data show CDR1 as DFQATT and CDR2 as SNEGSKA (reference sequence). The V gene lost 3 bases and the J gene lost 5 bases, with 10 bases spanning the gap. The CDR3, as DNA: TGCAGTGCTAGCGGGGCGGGGGAGACCCAGTACTTC. Translating gives CSASGAGETQYF.

V and J are TRBV7-6 and TRBJ2-5, with 9 bases fitting TRBD1. Germline V lookup: CDR1 SGHVS, CDR2 FNYEAQ. This CDR3 contains 15 residues. V was clipped by 2 bases and J by 4 bases; unmatched bases: 5. The CDR3 sequence is CASSLNGDRVETQYF. The CDR3 DNA sequence: TGTGCCAGCAGCTTAAACGGGGACAGGGTAGAGACCCAGTACTTC.

The genes are TRBV5-8 and TRBJ1-5; possible D gene TRBD1, 6 bases. This CDR3 is built from 16 residues. Between the trimmed V and J ends, which lost 3 bases and 0 bases, there was a span of 13 bases. Germline values: CDR1 SGHTS, CDR2 YDEGEE. The CDR3 bases are TGTGCCAGCAGCTCGGGGGGCAGTTATAGCAATCAGCCCCAGCATTTT. It specifies CASSSGGSYSNQPQHF.

J is TRBJ2-1 and V is TRBV20-1; D uncertain. There are 10 residues in the CDR3. The germline CDR1 and CDR2 sequences are DFQATT and SNEGSKA (reference sequence). Between the trimmed V and J ends, which lost 3 bases and 8 bases, there was a span of 5 bases. CDR3 sequence reads: CSASMDEQFF. The CDR3 nucleotides are TGCAGTGCTAGCATGGATGAGCAGTTCTTC.

The chain has TRBV12-3 or TRBV12-4 and TRBJ1-5; D is perhaps TRBD1 (6 bases). V was pared by 5 bases and J by 7 bases, with 12 bases between. CDR3 length: 13 amino acids. The CDR3 DNA is TGTGCCAGCAGTGTGGGGGGCCGCCAGCCCCAGCATTTT. It yields the protein CASSVGGRQPQHF.

Notes on this clonotype: Its ends do not fully match the called genes, so a read error is possible. The V gene is TRBV12-3 or TRBV12-4, the J gene TRBJ2-1, with TRBD2 identical over 7 bases. The CDR3 spans 14 residues. CDR3 DNA: TGTGCTAGCAGTCTGGGGGGGGTAAACAATGAGCAGTTCTTC. It specifies CASSLGGVNNEQFF.

The sample holds a few counts of this clonotype. This chain links TRBV28 with TRBJ2-7; 10 bases line up with TRBD1. J was trimmed by 2 bases and V by 4 bases; bases with no gene match: 5. This CDR3 has 15 residues. The germline V gene encodes CDR1 MDHEN and CDR2 SYDVKM. The CDR3 DNA reads TGTGCCAGCAGTTGGTCCGGGACAGGGGCCTACGAGCAGTACTTC. Residues: CASSWSGTGAYEQYF.

The chain combines TRBV2 with TRBJ1-1; 7 positions agree with TRBD1. CDR1 and CDR2 from the germline V gene are SNHLY and FYNNEI. The CDR3 consists of 13 residues. With 4 bases clipped from V and 7 bases from J, the junction kept 6 bases outside the gene matches. CDR3 DNA sequence: TGTGCCAGCAGTGGGACGACAGGGCTTGAAGCTTTCTTT. Translating gives CASSGTTGLEAFF.

In its sample, this clonotype was seen a few times. The rearrangement links TRBV7-9 to TRBJ2-7; D assignment may be TRBD1 or TRBD2 (5 bases each). CDR1 and CDR2 (germline): SEHNR, FQNEAQ (reference sequence). This CDR3 has 14 residues. V dropped 10 bases and J dropped 0 bases, with 16 bases sitting between them. CDR3 DNA sequence: TGTGCCACCGCCAGTGGGGGTATCTCCTACGAGCAGTACTTC. Translating gives CATASGGISYEQYF.

Points on this clonotype: The germline gene is not matched at one end of the junction; a read error may be the cause. This sequence joins TRBV9 and TRBJ1-3, with unresolved D. The germline V gene encodes CDR1 SGDLS and CDR2 YYNGEE. The CDR3 loop spans 10 amino acids. The CDR3 is CASSENTIYF. Here the CDR3 DNA reads TGTGCCAGTAGCGAAAACACCATATATTTT.

This clonotype has more than one count but fewer than ten. The rearrangement uses TRBV6-2 or TRBV6-3 and TRBJ2-7; either TRBD1 or TRBD2 may supply D (5 bases each). CDR1 and CDR2 (germline): MNHEY, SVGEGT. V gave up 6 bases and J gave up 7 bases, with 16 bases separating them. The CDR3 length is 13 residues. This chain's CDR3 is CASSVPWGGEQYF. CDR3 DNA sequence: TGTGCCAGCAGCGTCCCCTGGGGCGGGGAGCAGTACTTC.

The chain links TRBV7-6 to TRBJ2-4; weak D call: TRBD1 (6 bases). The CDR3 totals 15 residues. Trimming left V 5 bases short and J 4 bases short, with 15 bases between. Germline V gene data show CDR1 as SGHVS and CDR2 as FNYEAQ. The CDR3 here is CASSPGPGTKNIQYF. The CDR3 nucleotides read TGTGCCAGCAGCCCAGGGCCCGGGACAAAAAACATTCAGTACTTC.

This clonotype was observed a few times. The V gene is TRBV20-1, the J gene TRBJ2-1; TRBD2 aligns across 9 bases. CDR1 DFQATT and CDR2 SNEGSKA come from the germline V gene (reference sequence). V lost 4 bases to trimming and J lost 7 bases; unmatched junction nucleotides: 8. The CDR3 length is 14 residues. The CDR3 is CSATAASGTNEQFF. CDR3 DNA: TGCAGTGCTACGGCGGCTAGCGGGACGAATGAGCAGTTCTTC.

This chain links TRBV7-6 with TRBJ2-2, with 8 bases matching TRBD1. Trimming at V came to 8 bases and at J to 4 bases, leaving 6 bases not matched to a gene. Germline V gene lookup returns CDR1 SGHVS and CDR2 FNYEAQ. The CDR3 runs to 14 residues. The CDR3 is CASRAGQGTGELFF. The CDR3 DNA sequence: TGTGCCAGCCGGGCTGGACAGGGCACCGGGGAGCTGTTTTTT.

This clonotype has only a few counts. The chain has TRBV4-2 and TRBJ2-1, with a weak D call TRBD2 (7 bases). This CDR3 contains 13 residues. The germline V and J ends were trimmed by 1 base and 10 bases, with 11 bases remaining between them. Germline V gene lookup returns CDR1 LGHNA and CDR2 YNFKEQ. The CDR3 loop reads CASSQGGGGEQFF. CDR3 coding DNA: TGTGCCAGCAGCCAAGGGGGGGGCGGAGAGCAGTTCTTC.

J is TRBJ2-2 and V is TRBV6-5; no clear D gene. This CDR3 comprises 14 residues. Trimming took 2 bases from V and 3 from J, leaving 7 bases between them. Germline-derived CDR1 and CDR2 are MNHEY and SVGAGI. CDR3 DNA sequence: TGTGCCAGCAGTTACGACGACCACACCGGGGAGCTGTTTTTT. Translating it yields CASSYDDHTGELFF.

This chain links TRBV2 with TRBJ2-5, with 9 bases that match TRBD2. Germline CDR1 and CDR2: SNHLY and FYNNEI. This CDR3 contains 18 residues. Losses at the gene ends were 3 bases for V and 3 bases for J; bases not matched to a gene: 14. CDR3 DNA: TGTGCCAGCAGTGAGGAGCGGGGGGTACCTTTGGAAAAAGAGACCCAGTACTTC. Protein product: CASSEERGVPLEKETQYF.

V is TRBV6-4 and J is TRBJ2-2, with unresolved D. The V gene lost 2 bases and the J gene lost 3 bases, with 7 bases spanning the gap. The CDR3 contains 14 residues. Germline CDR1 is MRHNA and CDR2 is SNTAGT. The DNA of the CDR3 is TGTGCCAGCAGTGACGGGATTTACACCGGGGAGCTGTTTTTT. This sequence encodes CASSDGIYTGELFF.